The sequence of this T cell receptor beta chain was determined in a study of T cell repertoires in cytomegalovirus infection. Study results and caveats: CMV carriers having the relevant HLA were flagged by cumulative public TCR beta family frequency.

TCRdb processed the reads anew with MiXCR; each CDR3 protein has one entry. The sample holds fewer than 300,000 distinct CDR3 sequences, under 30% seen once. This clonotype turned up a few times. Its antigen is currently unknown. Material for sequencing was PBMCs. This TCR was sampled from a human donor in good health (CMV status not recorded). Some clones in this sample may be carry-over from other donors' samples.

CDR3 sequence reads: CSVDLGSHEQYF. As DNA, the CDR3 is TGCAGCGTTGACCTGGGGTCTCACGAGCAGTACTTC. The chain combines TRBV29-1 with TRBJ2-7; D unclear. CDR1 is SQVTM and CDR2 is ANQGSEA in the germline V gene. The CDR3 runs to 12 residues. V gave up 3 bases and J gave up 5 bases, with 11 bases separating them.